This T cell receptor (beta chain) was sequenced during a study of post-analysis software for immune sequencing data (dated by TCRdb to between 2014 and 2017). With regard to the full study: Recorded disease courses included relapsing-remitting, secondary progressive and progressive-relapsing multiple sclerosis, with some patients lacking subtype annotation. The patient repertoires were set against eleven to twelve previously published healthy control repertoires from donors whose ages ranged from roughly 6 to 27 years. A subset of samples was prepared in parallel using single-end sample barcoding, then pooled and co-amplified after Illumina adapter ligation. Paper-wide results and their limitations: Direct clustering with F measure showed strong co-clustering of samples prepared in the same batch, prompting a batch-effect correction. Significantly higher frequencies in patients than in controls were found for several TRBV segments, including TRBV5-6, TRBV5-1 and TRBV20-1. Significantly lower normalized Chao1 diversity was found in multiple sclerosis patients than in controls, suggesting substantial peripheral T-cell clonal expansion. The multiple sclerosis patient group was slightly younger than the control group.

V and J are truncated by 3 bases and 0 bases respectively, leaving an intervening sequence of 12 bases. Taken from cysteine to phenylalanine, the CDR3 has 15 residues. Left in the record is the CDR3 DNA by itself, 45 bases read in frame from the first base. CDR1 LGHNA and CDR2 YNFKEQ are derived from the germline V gene. About this clonotype: It has no known antigen specificity. No clone much larger than this one lies a single base away; base qualities are absent.

The library was generated by PCR. Sequencer: Illumina HiSeq 2500. To reduce PCR and sequencing biases, unique molecular identifiers were incorporated into the TCR beta cDNA libraries. Every 1 to 10 million input T cells yielded roughly 500,000 cDNA molecules, meaning each molecule approximated one T cell. The patient libraries were prepared and sequenced using the same protocol as the earlier healthy control dataset. Samples belonging to the same batch were prepared together, multiplexed and sequenced on a shared HiSeq lane. The paper's data handling went like this. MIGEC was used to process the raw barcoded reads, and molecular identifier groups with only a single read were discarded before consensus assembly and CDR3 extraction. Clonotype tables were post-analysed with VDJtools, normalizing diversity by down-sampling all datasets to the smallest sample size. Repertoire overlap clustering matched CDR3 amino acid but not nucleotide sequences to correct batch-related cross-sample contamination. TCRdb reran the public reads through fastp at Q25 and MiXCR, keeping productive beta chains. Entries are consolidated by CDR3 protein sequence, retaining the most common genes and DNA. TCRdb's processing, not the authors', yielded these V and J calls. The sample profile shows 380,000 or so distinct CDR3 sequences; approximately 38% of them were found once. The leading ten clones occupy around 15% of the sample.

To demonstrate the VDJtools post-analysis software, TCR beta repertoires were profiled from the peripheral blood of more than 10 young patients with multiple sclerosis. The multiple sclerosis patients were children and adolescents between roughly 6 and 17 years of age. Sequencing used blood. Here the chain combines TRBV4-2 and TRBJ2-7, with no reliable assignment of the D segment. The receptor's source is a girl aged 5 to 17 with multiple sclerosis. The CDR3 corresponds to CASSHLEGRSYEQYF. The DNA reads as follows: TGTGCCAGCAGCCACCTTGAAGGACGCTCCTACGAGCAGTACTTC.